The clone carrying this T cell receptor (beta chain) appeared many times. CDR3 size: 13 residues. V was cut by 8 bases and J by 1 base, with 11 bases left in between. Looked up from germline, CDR1 is ENHRY and CDR2 is SYGVKD. This entry belongs to a study of blood T cells in healthy people across ages. A second about 6 to 12 cycle PCR used barcoded and J-beta primers. Researchers report that a template-switch adaptor with 12 random nucleotides tagged each cDNA molecule. Each CDR3 protein gets one entry after TCRdb re-called the 5' RACE reads with MiXCR. The table has hundreds of thousands of distinct CDR3 sequences, under 40% seen once.

This TCR was sampled from a man younger than 35 in good health. This rearrangement joins TRBV10-3 to TRBJ1-1; D is possibly TRBD1 (5 bases). Sequenced input: blood. The CDR3 spells CAIGGGKNTEAFF. CDR3 sequence (DNA): TGTGCCATCGGGGGGGGAAAGAACACTGAAGCTTTCTTT.